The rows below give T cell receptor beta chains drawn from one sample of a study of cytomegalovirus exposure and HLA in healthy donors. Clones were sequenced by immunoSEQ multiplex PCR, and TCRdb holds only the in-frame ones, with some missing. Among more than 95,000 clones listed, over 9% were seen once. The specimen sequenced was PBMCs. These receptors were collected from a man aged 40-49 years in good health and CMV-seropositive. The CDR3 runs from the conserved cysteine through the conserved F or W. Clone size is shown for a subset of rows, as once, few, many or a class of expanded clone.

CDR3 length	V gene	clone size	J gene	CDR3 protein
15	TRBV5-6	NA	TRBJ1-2	CASSFLGLVNYGYTF
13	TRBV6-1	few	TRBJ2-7	CASIPEAGYEQYF
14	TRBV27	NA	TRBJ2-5	CASMNLAGGETQYF
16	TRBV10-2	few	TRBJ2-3	CASSERGQGSTDTQYF
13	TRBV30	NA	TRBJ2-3	CAWTLPSTDTQYF
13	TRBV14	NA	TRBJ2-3	CASSQDLGDTQYF
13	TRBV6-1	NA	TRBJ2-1	CAAVKSSYNEQFF
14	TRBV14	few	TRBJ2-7	CASSQESGVGEQYF
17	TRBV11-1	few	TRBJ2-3	CASSLSGWGRRADTQYF
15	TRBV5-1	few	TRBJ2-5	CASSFTGTPKETQYF
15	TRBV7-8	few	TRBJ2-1	CASSLSGRFYNEQFF
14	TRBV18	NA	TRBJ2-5	CASSQGSPGETQYF
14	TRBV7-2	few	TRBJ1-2	CASSSRQGFYGYTF
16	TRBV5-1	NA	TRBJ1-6	CASRPDRGTYNSPLHF
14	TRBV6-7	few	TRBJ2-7	CASSRAGTDYEQYF
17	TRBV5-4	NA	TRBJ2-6	CASSSRGGGSGANVLTF
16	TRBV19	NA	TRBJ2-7	CASSFTLRRSFYEQYF
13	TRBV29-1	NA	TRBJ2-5	CSALGRLQETQYF
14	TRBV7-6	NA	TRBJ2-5	CASSLFAGDETQYF
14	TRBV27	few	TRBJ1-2	CASSSPPDYVGYTF
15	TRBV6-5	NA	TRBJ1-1	CASSHDGTGWGPSFF
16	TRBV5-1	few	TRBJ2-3	CASNKGGAGVTDTQYF
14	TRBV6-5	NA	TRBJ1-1	CASSSFTETAEAFF
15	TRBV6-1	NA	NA	CASSDAPDRADEQYF
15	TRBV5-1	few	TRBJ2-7	CASSPHRDSSYEQYF
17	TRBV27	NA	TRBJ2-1	CASSSYSGASSYNEQFF
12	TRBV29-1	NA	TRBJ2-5	CSGNRGQETQYF
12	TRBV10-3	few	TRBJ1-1	CAISESAQEAFF
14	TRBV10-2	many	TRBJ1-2	CASLPAGGLYGYTF
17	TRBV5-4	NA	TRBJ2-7	CASSPGLARGGSYEQYF